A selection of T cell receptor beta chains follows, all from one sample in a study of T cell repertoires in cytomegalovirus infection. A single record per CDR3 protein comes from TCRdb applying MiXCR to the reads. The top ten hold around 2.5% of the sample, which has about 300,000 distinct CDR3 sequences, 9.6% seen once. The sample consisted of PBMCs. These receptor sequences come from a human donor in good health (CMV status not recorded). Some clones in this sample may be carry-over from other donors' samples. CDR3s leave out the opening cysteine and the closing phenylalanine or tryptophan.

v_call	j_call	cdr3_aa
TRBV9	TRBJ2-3	ASSVEGRGLAVSTDTQY
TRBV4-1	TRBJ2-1	ASSQHTSGGEGEQF
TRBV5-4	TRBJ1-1	ASSLATGANTEAF
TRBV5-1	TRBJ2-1	ASSFGLARYNEQF
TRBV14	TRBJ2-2	ASSQEMNRNTGELF
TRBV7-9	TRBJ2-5	ASSKGQNQETQY
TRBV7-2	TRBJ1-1	ASSSYYNTEAF
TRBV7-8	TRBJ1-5	ASTLGAGTGDQPQH
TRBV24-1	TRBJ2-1	ATSDVRGGPFGANEQF
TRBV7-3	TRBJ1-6	ASSLARDSPLH
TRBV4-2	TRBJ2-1	ASSQGEASYNEQF
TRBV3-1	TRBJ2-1	ASSQFQRRNEQF
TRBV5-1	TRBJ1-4	ASSGANVGEKLF
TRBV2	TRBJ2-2	ASSGEFTGELF
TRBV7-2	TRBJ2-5	ASSLDPGHRQETQY
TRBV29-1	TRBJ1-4	SVEGGDGANEKLF
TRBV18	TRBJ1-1	ASSSTVLNTEAF
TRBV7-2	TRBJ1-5	ASSLGINQPQH
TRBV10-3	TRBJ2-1	AISDPGLTRGDEQF
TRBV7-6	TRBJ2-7	ASSLAVGQSYEQY
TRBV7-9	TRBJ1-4	ASSLTGAPSEKLF
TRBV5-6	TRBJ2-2	ASSPLGGTATGELF
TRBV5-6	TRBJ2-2	ASSLLGQGPTGELF
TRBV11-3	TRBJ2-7	ASSLRAGSEQY
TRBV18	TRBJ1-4	ASSPPNEEIRKTNEKLF
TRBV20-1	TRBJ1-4	SALTGLGPNEKLF
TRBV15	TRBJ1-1	ATSHRDNTEAF
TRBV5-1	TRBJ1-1	ASSRGQLRSEAF
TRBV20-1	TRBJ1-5	SARDSRGNQPQH
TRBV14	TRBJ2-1	ASSQEWRSSYNEQF
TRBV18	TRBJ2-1	ASSLPFLTYNEQF
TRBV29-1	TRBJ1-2	SVRSLLGYGYT
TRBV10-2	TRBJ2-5	ATQGWEGETQY
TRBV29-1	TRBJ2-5	SVEDRWRGSETQY
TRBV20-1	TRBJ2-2	SARPGSAGELF
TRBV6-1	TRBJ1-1	ASIRLQKRNTEAF
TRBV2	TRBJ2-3	ASSEGRQRGDTQY
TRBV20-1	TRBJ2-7	SASNRATSSSYEQY
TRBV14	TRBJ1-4	ASSQTTGGPGKLF